These T cell receptor beta chains were read from a single sample in a study of T cell clones after liver transplantation. Clones were read by immunoSEQ multiplex PCR, and TCRdb kept only the in-frame ones, dropping some. The sample shows tens of thousands of clones, more than 85% of them seen only once. The material sequenced was CD4+ T cells from blood, taken about 25 months after liver transplant. The receptors were sampled from a human patient who received a liver transplant. Part of the T cells may come from the graft donor. CDR3s include the opening cysteine and the closing phenylalanine or tryptophan. Some rows mark clone size as missing; the rest say once, few, many or name a class of expanded clone.

NA	TRBV4-2	TRBJ2-7	CASSQRGTSGSGGGDYEQYF
NA	TRBV6-1	TRBJ1-5	CASREQGVQNQPQHF
once	TRBV28	TRBJ2-7	CASTHRDYSYEQYF
NA	TRBV19	TRBJ1-1	CASTHGQGVMNTEAFF
NA	TRBV28	TRBJ1-2	CASSSGGAGPSYGYTF
NA	TRBV7-9	TRBJ1-6	CASSLSQVLSPLHF
NA	TRBV6-6	TRBJ2-5	CATGGSETQYF
NA	TRBV5-4	TRBJ2-1	CASSFKGEQFF
NA	TRBV30	TRBJ1-2	CAWSWGGNYGYTF
NA	TRBV6-6	TRBJ2-5	CASSPILKETQYF
NA	TRBV28	TRBJ1-1	CASILSGTGDTEAFF
once	TRBV28	TRBJ1-5	CASSLDRTDQPQHF
NA	TRBV19	TRBJ1-2	CASSFLGSYGYTF
NA	TRBV10-3	TRBJ1-3	CAISEDSGTGRNTIYF
NA	TRBV19	TRBJ2-5	CASSMGAGEGETQYF
NA	TRBV7-8	TRBJ2-3	CASSLGRGPDTQYF
NA	TRBV4-2	TRBJ2-6	CASVLAGGGGANVLTF
NA	TRBV10-2	TRBJ2-7	CASSALVGNEQYF
once	TRBV5-1	TRBJ1-1	CASSSLMNTEAFF
NA	TRBV2	TRBJ1-2	CASGSRAKFGYGYTF
NA	TRBV29-1	TRBJ1-2	CSVDAEYGYTF
NA	TRBV27	TRBJ2-1	CASSSAGVVGEQFF
once	TRBV15	TRBJ2-2	CATSKGGPPGELFF
NA	TRBV2	TRBJ2-1	CASKGGLAGGTSYNEQFF
NA	TRBV7-9	TRBJ2-1	CANGRGTYNEQFF
NA	TRBV28	TRBJ1-5	CASTGVPMQPQHF